A selection of T cell receptor beta chains follows, all from one sample in a study of blood T cell repertoires in COVID-19. The protocol was immunoSEQ multiplex PCR, while the TCRdb copy is restricted to in-frame clones and leaves out a portion. The top ten clones hold approximately 13% of a sample with over 150,000 clones, 85% to 90% of them seen once. The sequencing sample was made of peripheral blood. All receptors come from a woman aged 65 to 85 with COVID-19, enrolled during active disease. Both conserved end residues are part of each CDR3. Each record gives: J gene, V gene, D gene, CDR3 length, clone size, CDR3 protein, CDR3 DNA. A D gene is named only where the DNA matches it firmly. Only some rows state a clone size, as once, few, many or a class for expanded clones.

TRBJ2-7	TRBV10-3	TRBD2	13	-	CAISGGGSTMQYF	TGTGCCATCAGCGGGGGAGGGAGCACGATGCAGTACTTC
TRBJ2-1	TRBV6-1	TRBD2	19	-	CASSVLRQLVPSGSNEQFF	TGTGCCAGCAGTGTTCTGCGACAGTTGGTCCCTAGCGGGAGTAATGAGCAGTTCTTC
TRBJ2-2	TRBV19	TRBD2	14	-	CASSTRGGSGELFF	TGTGCCAGTAGTACCCGGGGGGGGTCCGGGGAGCTGTTTTTT
TRBJ1-1	TRBV4-1	-	16	-	CASSPPLEWGDAEAFF	TGCGCCAGCAGCCCCCCCCTAGAGTGGGGAGACGCTGAAGCTTTCTTT
TRBJ1-6	TRBV3-1/TRBV3-2	-	15	-	CASSQAQGGGSPLHF	TGTGCCAGCAGCCAAGCCCAGGGTGGCGGATCACCCCTCCACTTT
TRBJ1-1	TRBV6-2/TRBV6-3	-	12	-	CASSSRGTEAFF	TGTGCCAGCAGCTCAAGAGGCACTGAAGCTTTCTTT
TRBJ2-2	TRBV14	-	12	-	CASRLSTGELFF	TGTGCCAGCAGGCTATCCACCGGGGAGCTGTTTTTT
TRBJ2-7	TRBV7-9	-	14	once	CAGRSSGLSYEQYF	TGTGCCGGCAGGAGTAGCGGACTCTCCTACGAGCAGTACTTC
TRBJ2-4	TRBV7-8	-	15	-	CASSLVLRSGNIQYF	TGTGCCAGCAGCTTAGTTCTTCGATCGGGAAACATTCAGTACTTC
TRBJ2-2	TRBV7-6	TRBD2	16	few	CASSPTSGSLTGELFF	TGTGCCAGCAGCCCAACTAGCGGGAGTCTAACCGGGGAGCTGTTTTTT
TRBJ2-3	TRBV5-5	TRBD1	16	-	CASSFASGTGSDTQYF	TGTGCCAGCAGCTTTGCTTCCGGGACAGGGTCAGATACGCAGTATTTT
TRBJ2-3	TRBV19	-	15	-	CASSIGSSSTDTQYF	TGTGCCAGTAGTATCGGGAGCTCTAGCACAGATACGCAGTATTTT
TRBJ2-5	TRBV5-1	-	14	-	CASSLDGGRETQYF	TGCGCCAGCAGCTTGGATGGGGGCCGTGAGACCCAGTACTTC
TRBJ1-1	TRBV28	-	13	-	CASSPPGGAEAFF	TGTGCCAGCAGCCCACCTGGGGGCGCTGAAGCTTTCTTT
TRBJ1-1	TRBV14	TRBD1	11	once	CASRYRGEAFF	TGTGCCAGCAGGTACAGGGGAGAAGCTTTCTTT
TRBJ1-1	TRBV19	-	14	-	CASIVGGLTTEAFF	TGTGCCAGTATCGTGGGGGGGCTGACTACTGAAGCTTTCTTT
TRBJ2-7	TRBV5-4	TRBD2	18	-	CASSLGTGTSGSGYEQYF	TGTGCCAGCAGCTTGGGGACCGGGACTAGCGGGAGCGGGTACGAGCAGTACTTC
TRBJ1-2	TRBV11-3	-	14	-	CASSLDRGSGGYTF	TGTGCCAGCAGCTTAGATAGGGGTAGCGGCGGCTACACCTTC
TRBJ1-2	TRBV6-1	-	12	-	CASFDRSGGYTF	TGTGCCAGCTTCGACAGGTCGGGGGGCTACACCTTC
TRBJ2-7	TRBV6-2/TRBV6-3	TRBD2	15	-	CASRPPGLANYEQYF	TGTGCCAGCAGACCTCCGGGACTAGCGAACTACGAGCAGTACTTC
TRBJ2-3	TRBV30	-	14	-	CAWMAALITDTQYF	TGTGCCTGGATGGCGGCGCTCATCACAGATACGCAGTATTTT
TRBJ2-1	TRBV28	-	18	-	CASSPGTVLGGYYNEQFF	TGTGCCAGCAGTCCAGGGACAGTTTTGGGGGGATACTACAATGAGCAGTTCTTC
TRBJ2-1	TRBV5-4	TRBD2	15	-	CASSLSAGGSNEQFF	TGTGCCAGCAGCTTGAGTGCGGGAGGGTCCAATGAGCAGTTCTTC
TRBJ1-5	TRBV19	-	15	-	CASSTQGFDNQPQHF	TGTGCCAGTAGTACACAGGGATTCGACAATCAGCCCCAGCATTTT
TRBJ2-7	TRBV28	TRBD1	13	once	CASRSGGSHEQYF	TGTGCCAGCAGGTCAGGGGGCTCCCACGAGCAGTACTTC
TRBJ2-1	TRBV24-1	TRBD1	15	-	CATSEENRGWRRQFF	TGTGCCACCAGTGAGGAGAACAGGGGGTGGCGTAGGCAGTTCTTC
TRBJ2-5	TRBV5-5	TRBD1	13	-	CASSLADRETQYF	TGTGCCAGCAGCTTGGCGGACAGGGAGACCCAGTACTTC
TRBJ2-1	TRBV2	-	12	once	CASTTGYNEQFF	TGTGCCAGTACTACGGGATACAATGAGCAGTTCTTC
TRBJ1-4	TRBV5-1	TRBD1	15	-	CASSSTGATNEKLFF	TGCGCCAGCAGCTCGACAGGGGCAACTAATGAAAAACTGTTTTTT
TRBJ2-7	TRBV5-1	TRBD2	15	-	CASSRGTSGIEEQYF	TGCGCCAGCAGCCGCGGGACTAGCGGGATAGAAGAGCAGTACTTC
TRBJ2-7	TRBV18	-	14	once	CASSPSGSSYEQYF	TGTGCCAGCTCCCCCTCAGGAAGCTCCTACGAGCAGTACTTC
TRBJ1-5	TRBV29-1	-	13	-	CSVEVGGRQPQHF	TGCAGCGTTGAAGTTGGGGGCCGGCAGCCCCAGCATTTT
TRBJ2-1	TRBV15	-	16	once	CATSRDRRAGNNEQFF	TGTGCCACCAGCAGAGACAGGCGAGCGGGTAACAATGAGCAGTTCTTC
TRBJ2-7	TRBV28	TRBD1	15	-	CATYEPGTGRYEQYF	TGTGCCACCTACGAACCCGGGACAGGGAGGTACGAGCAGTACTTC
TRBJ1-5	TRBV7-2	-	15	-	CASSPREGTFQPQHF	TGTGCCAGCAGCCCCCGGGAGGGGACGTTTCAGCCCCAGCATTTT
TRBJ1-2	TRBV18	TRBD1	15	-	CASSPGTANNYGYTF	TGTGCCAGCTCACCAGGGACAGCAAATAACTATGGCTACACCTTC
TRBJ1-5	TRBV3-1/TRBV3-2	-	14	-	CASSPDMGNQPQHF	TGTGCCAGCAGCCCTGACATGGGCAATCAGCCCCAGCATTTT
TRBJ2-5	TRBV6-2/TRBV6-3	-	12	-	CASSLYQETQYF	TGTGCCAGCAGCCTCTACCAAGAGACCCAGTACTTC
TRBJ2-7	TRBV28	-	12	-	CASTGDWYEQYF	TGTGCCAGCACCGGGGACTGGTACGAGCAGTACTTC
TRBJ2-7	TRBV3-1/TRBV3-2	TRBD2	13	-	CASRGGGPHEQYF	TGTGCCAGCAGGGGGGGAGGGCCTCACGAGCAGTACTTC
TRBJ1-1	TRBV2	-	14	-	CASSERLRRTEAFF	TGTGCCAGCAGTGAACGGCTGAGGCGAACTGAAGCTTTCTTT
TRBJ2-7	TRBV11-3	-	15	-	CASSLGTLVTYEQYF	TGTGCCAGCAGCTTAGGTACTTTGGTTACCTACGAGCAGTACTTC
TRBJ2-3	TRBV6-5	TRBD2	15	-	CASRHRGEGTDTQYF	TGTGCCAGCAGACATCGGGGGGAAGGCACAGATACGCAGTATTTT
TRBJ2-5	TRBV28	-	12	-	CASREYQETQYF	TGTGCCAGCAGGGAGTACCAAGAGACCCAGTACTTC
TRBJ1-1	TRBV6-5	-	14	few	CASTRLGVGTEAFF	TGTGCCAGCACCCGGTTAGGGGTGGGCACTGAAGCTTTCTTT
TRBJ2-7	TRBV6-6	TRBD1	16	once	CASSSGGQGANYEQYF	TGTGCCAGCAGTTCCGGGGGACAGGGGGCGAACTACGAGCAGTACTTC